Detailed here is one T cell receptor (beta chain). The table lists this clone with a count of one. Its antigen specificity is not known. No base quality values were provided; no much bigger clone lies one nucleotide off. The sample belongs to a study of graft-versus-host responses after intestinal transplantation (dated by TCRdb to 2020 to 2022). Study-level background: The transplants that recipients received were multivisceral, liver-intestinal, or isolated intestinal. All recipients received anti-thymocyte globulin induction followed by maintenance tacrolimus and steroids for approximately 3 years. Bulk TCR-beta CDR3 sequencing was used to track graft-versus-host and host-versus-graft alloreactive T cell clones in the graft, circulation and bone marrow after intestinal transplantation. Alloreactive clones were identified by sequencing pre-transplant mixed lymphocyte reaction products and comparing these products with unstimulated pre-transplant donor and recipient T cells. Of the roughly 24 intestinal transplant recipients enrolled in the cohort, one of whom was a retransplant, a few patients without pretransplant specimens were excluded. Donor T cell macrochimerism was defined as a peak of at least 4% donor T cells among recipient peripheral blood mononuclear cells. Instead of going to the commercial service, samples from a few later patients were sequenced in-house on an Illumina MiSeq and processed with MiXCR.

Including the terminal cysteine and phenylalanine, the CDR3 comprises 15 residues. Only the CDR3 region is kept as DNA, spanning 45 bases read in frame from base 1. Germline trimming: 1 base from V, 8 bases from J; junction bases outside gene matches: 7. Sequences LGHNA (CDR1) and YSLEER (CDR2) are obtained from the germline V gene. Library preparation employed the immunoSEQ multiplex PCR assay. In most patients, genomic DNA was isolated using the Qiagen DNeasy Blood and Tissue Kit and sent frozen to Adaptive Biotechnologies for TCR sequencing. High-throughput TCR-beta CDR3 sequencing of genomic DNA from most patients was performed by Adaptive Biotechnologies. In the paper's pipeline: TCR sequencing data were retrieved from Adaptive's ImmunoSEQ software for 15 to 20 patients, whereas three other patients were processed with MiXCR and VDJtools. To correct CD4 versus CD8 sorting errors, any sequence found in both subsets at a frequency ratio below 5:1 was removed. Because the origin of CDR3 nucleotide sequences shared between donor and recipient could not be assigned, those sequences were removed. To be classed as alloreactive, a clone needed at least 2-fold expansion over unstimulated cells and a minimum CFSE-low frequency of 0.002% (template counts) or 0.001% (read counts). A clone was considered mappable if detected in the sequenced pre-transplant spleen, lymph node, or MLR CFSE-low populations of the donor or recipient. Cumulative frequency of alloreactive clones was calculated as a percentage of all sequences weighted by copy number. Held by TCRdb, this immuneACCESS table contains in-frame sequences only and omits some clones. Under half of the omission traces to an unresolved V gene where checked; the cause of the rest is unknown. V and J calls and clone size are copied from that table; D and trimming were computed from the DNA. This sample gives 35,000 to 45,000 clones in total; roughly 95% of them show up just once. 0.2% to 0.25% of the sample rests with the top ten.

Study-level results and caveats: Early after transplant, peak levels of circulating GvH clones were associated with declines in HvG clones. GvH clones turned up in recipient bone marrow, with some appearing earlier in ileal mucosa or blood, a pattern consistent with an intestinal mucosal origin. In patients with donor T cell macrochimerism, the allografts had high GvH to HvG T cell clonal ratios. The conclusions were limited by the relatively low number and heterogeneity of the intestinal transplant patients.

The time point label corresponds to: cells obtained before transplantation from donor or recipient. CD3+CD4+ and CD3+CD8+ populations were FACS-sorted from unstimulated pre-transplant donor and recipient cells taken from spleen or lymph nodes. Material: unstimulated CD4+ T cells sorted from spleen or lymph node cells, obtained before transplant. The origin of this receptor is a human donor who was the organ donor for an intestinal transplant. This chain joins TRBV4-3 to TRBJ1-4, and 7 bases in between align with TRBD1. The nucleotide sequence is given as TGCGCCAGCAGCCAAGCACAGGGGTGGCTCGAAAAACTGTTTTTT. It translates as CASSQAQGWLEKLFF.